These 12 T cell receptor beta chains came from one sample sequenced in a study of blood T cell repertoires in COVID-19. Assay: immunoSEQ multiplex PCR; the TCRdb copy retains only in-frame clones and omits some. The table shows roughly 60,000 clones, with 75% to 90% occurring only once. Specimen: peripheral blood. All receptors derive from a man aged 80 or over with acute or convalescent COVID-19.

This chain links TRBV5-1 with TRBJ1-3; D uncertain. The CDR3 has 15 amino acids. CDR1 is SGHRS, CDR2 YFSETQ, per germline. V was trimmed by 0 bases and J by 0 bases, leaving 7 bases between them. The CDR3 loop reads CASSLGGLSGNTIYF. The CDR3 nucleotides read TGCGCCAGCAGCTTGGGAGGGCTCTCTGGAAACACCATATATTTT.

This clone was detected once. The gene calls are TRBV6-5 and TRBJ1-1; D ambiguous. The V and J ends lost 0 bases and 1 base respectively, with 9 bases between them. The germline CDR1 and CDR2 sequences are MNHEY and SVGAGI. This CDR3 spans 15 amino acids. The CDR3, as DNA: TGTGCCAGCAGTTACTCCCCAGGCCAGAACACTGAAGCTTTCTTT. It encodes CASSYSPGQNTEAFF.

The chain joins TRBV27 to TRBJ1-1; possibly TRBD1 for D (6 bases). This CDR3 is built from 15 residues. Looked up from germline, CDR1 is MNHEY and CDR2 is SMNVEV (reference sequence). The V and J ends lost 6 bases and 1 base respectively, with 15 bases between them. This chain's CDR3 is CASSRGQTSNTEAFF. The CDR3, as DNA: TGTGCCAGCAGCCGTGGACAGACTTCGAACACTGAAGCTTTCTTT.

The table lists this clone with a count of one. J is TRBJ1-3 and V is TRBV7-8; the D is unclear. Germline CDR1 is SGHVS and CDR2 is FQNEAQ. The CDR3 extends over 17 amino acids. Trimming left V 1 base short and J 0 bases short, with 13 bases between. CDR3 sequence reads: CASSLEVGRFSGNTIYF. In nucleotides, the CDR3 is TGTGCCAGCAGCTTAGAGGTGGGGAGATTCTCTGGAAACACCATATATTTT.

In its sample, this clone was seen once. This chain links TRBV6-1 with TRBJ2-5; TRBD2 matches 12 bases. V lost 2 bases and J lost 4; bases outside the gene matches: 5. The CDR3 extends over 16 amino acids. Germline V gene lookup returns CDR1 MNHNS and CDR2 SASEGT. This CDR3 reads CASSEITSGGRETQYF. CDR3 DNA sequence: TGTGCCAGCAGTGAAATCACTAGCGGGGGGAGAGAGACCCAGTACTTC.

This clone was seen a handful of times. This chain connects TRBV3-1 (or the pseudogene TRBV3-2) to TRBJ1-1; no reliable D call. The CDR3 length is 13 residues. CDR1 is LGHDT and CDR2 is YNNKEL in the germline V gene (reference sequence). V shed 1 base and J shed 3 bases, with 6 bases lying between them. The CDR3 coding sequence is TGTGCCAGCAGCCAAGTCGGGTACACTGAAGCTTTCTTT. Translation gives CASSQVGYTEAFF.

The V and J genes are TRBV11-1 and TRBJ1-1, with D possibly TRBD1 on 5 matching bases. Germline CDR1 reads SGHAT; CDR2 reads FQDESV (reference sequence). The CDR3 is made up of 14 amino acids. V lost 8 bases and J 3 bases, leaving 16 bases between the germline ends. The CDR3 DNA sequence: TGTGCCAGCGCCTCAGGGTGGTCGGACACTGAAGCTTTCTTT. Its translation is CASASGWSDTEAFF.

The chain is built from TRBV6-5 and TRBJ1-1; a possible D gene is TRBD1 (6 bases). Trimming took 6 bases from V and 0 from J, leaving 14 bases between them. Germline lookup yields CDR1 MNHEY and CDR2 SVGAGI. This CDR3 spans 15 amino acids. CDR3 in DNA: TGTGCCAGCAGGGGGACAAAGGGATTGAACACTGAAGCTTTCTTT. Its protein product is CASRGTKGLNTEAFF.

The V call is TRBV6-6, the J call TRBJ1-2; no definite D call. Looked up from germline, CDR1 is MNHNY and CDR2 is SVGAGI (reference sequence). The CDR3 totals 15 residues. V shed 0 bases and J shed 0 bases, with 8 bases lying between them. The CDR3 loop is CASSYSKLPNYGYTF. CDR3 sequence (DNA): TGTGCCAGCAGTTACTCGAAACTCCCTAACTATGGCTACACCTTC.

This clone was seen a few times. J is TRBJ1-1 and V is TRBV6-1; weak D call: TRBD1 (5 bases). V was clipped by 3 bases and J by 0 bases, with 17 bases between them. Looked up from germline, CDR1 is MNHNS and CDR2 is SASEGT. CDR3 size: 17 residues. The CDR3 DNA reads as TGTGCCAGCAGTGACTGGGGCTTTACTCTCTTGAACACTGAAGCTTTCTTT. Amino acid sequence: CASSDWGFTLLNTEAFF.

V usage is TRBV7-6 and J usage is TRBJ2-5, with TRBD2 identical over 8 bases. The CDR3 has 17 amino acids. Germline values: CDR1 SGHVS, CDR2 FNYEAQ. The trim removed 4 bases at V and 1 base at J, leaving 11 bases unmatched. Here the CDR3 DNA reads TGTGCCAGCAGCTCCCGGGTGCCCGGGGGGGTCCAAGAGACCCAGTACTTC. It specifies CASSSRVPGGVQETQYF.

This chain connects TRBV18 to TRBJ2-1; the match to TRBD1 covers 9 bases. The junction had 9 bases not matched to a gene; V was cut back by 4 bases and J by 8 bases. Germline values: CDR1 KGHSH, CDR2 LQKENI. The CDR3 totals 15 residues. The CDR3 DNA reads TGTGCCAGCTCACGAGGACAGGGGTCTGGGGATGAGCAGTTCTTC. This gives the protein CASSRGQGSGDEQFF.